A single sample gave rise to the 32 T cell receptor beta chains below, sequenced in a study of blood T cell repertoires in COVID-19. Clones were sequenced by immunoSEQ multiplex PCR, and TCRdb holds only the in-frame ones, with some missing. The table records 150,000 to 200,000 clones, 88% of them present only once. Sequencing used PBMCs or T cells enriched from blood (not recorded which). These receptors were collected from a woman in her 50s who had recovered from COVID-19.

The chain couples TRBV9 to TRBJ2-1; no clear D gene. V was cut by 3 bases and J by 8 bases, with 9 bases left in between. CDR1 and CDR2 from the germline V gene are SGDLS and YYNGEE. The CDR3 extends over 12 amino acids. CDR3 DNA sequence: TGTGCCAGCAGCGGAGGTACCTATGAGCAGTTCTTC. Translation: CASSGGTYEQFF.

This chain joins TRBV19 and TRBJ1-1; a weak D match, TRBD1 (6 bases). In germline, CDR1 is LNHDA, CDR2 SQIVND (reference sequence). V was clipped by 1 base and J by 0 bases, with 12 bases between them. The CDR3 sequence is 16 residues long. The CDR3 reads CASSIAGVWMNTEAFF. CDR3 nucleotide sequence: TGTGCCAGTAGTATAGCAGGGGTTTGGATGAACACTGAAGCTTTCTTT. Full variable domain (outside the CDR3, taken from reference TRBV19 and TRBJ1-1): DGGITQSPKYLFRKEGQNVTLSCEQNLNHDAMYWYRQDPGQGLRLIYYSQIVNDFQKGDIAEGYSVSREKKESFPLTVTSAQKNPTAFYLCASSIAGVWMNTEAFFGQGTRLTVV.

The chain carries TRBV7-3 and TRBJ2-3, with 11 bases aligning to TRBD2. The trim removed 2 bases at V and 2 bases at J, leaving 6 bases unmatched. Germline-derived CDR1 and CDR2 are SGHTA and FQGTGA. CDR3 length equals 17 residues. The CDR3 DNA sequence: TGTGCCAGCAGCTTACTAGCGGGGGGCCGGAACACAGATACGCAGTATTTT. This sequence encodes CASSLLAGGRNTDTQYF.

The chain uses TRBV6-2 or TRBV6-3 and TRBJ2-3, with 10 bases aligning to TRBD2. The ends lost 2 bases at V and 11 bases at J; junction bases unmatched: 7. The CDR3 runs to 14 residues. From germline, CDR1 is MNHEY and CDR2 SVGEGT. The CDR3, as DNA: TGTGCCAGCAGTTACGATCCCGGACTAGCGGTGCAGTATTTT. It yields the protein CASSYDPGLAVQYF.

The chain links TRBV7-2 to TRBJ2-5, with D uncertain. This CDR3 region has 13 residues. Between the trimmed V and J ends, which lost 0 bases and 5 bases, there was a span of 7 bases. CDR1 SGHTA and CDR2 FQGNSA come from the germline V gene. The DNA of the CDR3 is TGTGCCAGCAGCTTAGCTGGTAGTGAGACCCAGTACTTC. This sequence encodes CASSLAGSETQYF.

The rearrangement joins TRBV5-5 to TRBJ2-5, with a weak D call TRBD1 (6 bases). The length of the CDR3 is 16 residues. The germline gives CDR1 SGHKS, CDR2 YYEKEE (reference sequence). V was cut by 4 bases and J by 2 bases, with 18 bases left in between. This CDR3 is CASSPVGGPGQETQYF. CDR3 coding DNA: TGTGCCAGCAGCCCGGTAGGGGGACCCGGACAAGAGACCCAGTACTTC.

V usage is TRBV2 and J usage is TRBJ1-2, with a tentative D call TRBD1 (6 bases). V dropped 2 bases and J dropped 4 bases, with 8 bases sitting between them. Germline lookup yields CDR1 SNHLY and CDR2 FYNNEI. CDR3 size: 13 residues. In DNA form, the CDR3 reads TGTGCCAGCAGTGAAACAGGGATCTATGGCTACACCTTC. It specifies CASSETGIYGYTF.

The chain recombines TRBV4-2 with TRBJ2-1, with TRBD2 matching 8 bases. V was clipped by 0 bases and J by 3 bases; unmatched bases: 1. In germline, CDR1 is LGHNA, CDR2 YNFKEQ. CDR3 length: 15 residues. The CDR3 here is CASSQDGTSYNEQFF. The CDR3 nucleotides read TGTGCCAGCAGCCAAGATGGGACTAGCTACAATGAGCAGTTCTTC.

About this clone: Other nucleotide sequences in the sample specify the same CDR3. The chain uses TRBV18 and TRBJ2-1, with TRBD2 matching 7 bases. This CDR3 region has 12 residues. Germline loops: CDR1 KGHSH, CDR2 LQKENI. V was clipped by 3 bases and J by 7 bases; unmatched bases: 0. Here the CDR3 reads CASSPGRNEQFF. The CDR3 coding sequence is TGTGCCAGCTCACCCGGGAGGAATGAGCAGTTCTTC.

This clone was seen a single time. V gene TRBV30 combines with J gene TRBJ2-2; D possibly corresponds to TRBD1 (6 bases). Germline lookup yields CDR1 GTSNPN and CDR2 SVGIG (reference sequence). Deletions cut 4 bases from V and 3 bases from J, with 21 bases between. This CDR3 is 17 amino acids long. This chain's CDR3 is CAWTPPYRGMDTGELFF. DNA for the CDR3: TGTGCCTGGACGCCCCCCTATAGGGGGATGGACACCGGGGAGCTGTTTTTT.

The chain links TRBV9 to TRBJ2-2, with 7 bases that match TRBD1. This CDR3 is 16 amino acids long. Germline V CDR1 and CDR2: SGDLS, YYNGEE. Trimming took 0 bases from V and 4 from J; bases not matched to a gene: 6. The CDR3 protein is CASSVEGARGTGELFF. The CDR3 bases are TGTGCCAGCAGCGTAGAGGGGGCCAGGGGCACCGGGGAGCTGTTTTTT.

The chain joins TRBV3-1 (or the pseudogene TRBV3-2) to TRBJ2-3, with D perhaps TRBD2 (6 bases). V lost 2 bases and J 2 bases, leaving 14 bases between the germline ends. This CDR3 contains 16 residues. The germline V gene has CDR1 LGHDT and CDR2 YNNKEL (reference sequence). The CDR3: CASSQSVGGTTDTQYF. The CDR3 bases are TGTGCCAGCAGCCAAAGTGTCGGCGGGACCACAGATACGCAGTATTTT.

V usage is TRBV18 and J usage is TRBJ1-5; unclear D gene. The V gene's germline CDR1 is KGHSH and CDR2 LQKENI. The CDR3 is 15 residues long. Deletions cut 4 bases from V and 0 bases from J, with 10 bases between. CDR3 residues: CASSLGSFSNQPQHF. The CDR3 DNA is TGTGCCAGCTCACTCGGGTCGTTTAGCAATCAGCCCCAGCATTTT. The complete variable domain, with remaining parts taken from reference TRBV18 and TRBJ1-5, reads NAGVMQNPRHLVRRRGQEARLRCSPMKGHSHVYWYRQLPEEGLKFMVYLQKENIIDESGMPKERFSAEFPKEGPSILRIQQVVRGDSAAYFCASSLGSFSNQPQHFGDGTRLSIL.

V usage is TRBV7-8 and J usage is TRBJ1-2, with D perhaps TRBD1 (5 bases). The CDR3 has 12 residues. CDR1 and CDR2 from the germline V gene are SGHVS and FQNEAQ. V gave up 5 bases and J gave up 7 bases, with 11 bases separating them. CDR3 sequence: CASSAGLGGYTF. DNA of the CDR3: TGTGCCAGCAGCGCAGGGTTAGGTGGCTACACCTTC.

The V gene is TRBV15, the J gene TRBJ1-5; tentatively, D is TRBD1 (5 bases). The V gene lost 7 bases and the J gene lost 6 bases, with 13 bases spanning the gap. Germline V CDR1 and CDR2: LNHNV, YYDKDF (reference sequence). The CDR3 is 13 residues long. The CDR3 DNA follows: TGTGCCACCAAGTTCGGGGGTAGTCAGCCCCAGCATTTT. Translation gives CATKFGGSQPQHF.

The chain is built from TRBV6-5 and TRBJ1-2, with 7 bases fitting TRBD1. V trimming: 1 base; J trimming: 5 bases; junction bases outside the gene matches: 1. Germline CDR1 is MNHEY and CDR2 is SVGAGI. The CDR3 covers 13 residues. CDR3 region: CASSYYRGYGYTF. The CDR3 DNA follows: TGTGCCAGCAGTTACTACAGGGGTTATGGCTACACCTTC.

The gene calls are TRBV15 and TRBJ2-5, with 10 bases identical to TRBD2. Germline-derived CDR1 and CDR2 are LNHNV and YYDKDF (reference sequence). This CDR3 has 15 residues. With 5 bases clipped from V and 2 bases from J, the junction kept 5 bases outside the gene matches. The CDR3 loop reads CATSGRAGGQETQYF. The DNA for the CDR3 is TGTGCCACCAGCGGTCGAGCGGGGGGGCAAGAGACCCAGTACTTC.

The chain is built from TRBV10-3 and TRBJ2-7; 7 nucleotides match TRBD1. This CDR3 spans 15 amino acids. With V trimmed by 6 bases and J by 3 bases, 11 bases remained unmatched. Germline CDR1 ENHRY, CDR2 SYGVKD. CDR3 region: CAISALRTGLYEQYF. The CDR3 DNA reads TGTGCCATCAGCGCCCTCCGGACAGGACTCTACGAGCAGTACTTC.

The CDR3 here is CASSRTTGLDSGNTIYF. In DNA, the CDR3 is TGTGCCAGCTCACGAACCACAGGCCTAGACTCTGGAAACACCATATATTTT. The chain carries TRBV18 and TRBJ1-3; the D gene is possibly TRBD1 (5 bases). From germline, CDR1 is KGHSH and CDR2 LQKENI. The CDR3 consists of 17 residues. Between the trimmed V and J ends, which lost 4 bases and 0 bases, there was a span of 16 bases.

The chain joins TRBV5-6 to TRBJ1-4; 9 positions match TRBD1. There are 14 residues in the CDR3. V gave up 4 bases and J gave up 6 bases; unmatched junction bases: 4. Germline V gene sequence: CDR1 SGHDT, CDR2 YYEEEE. CDR3 in amino acids: CASSRTGDYEKLFF. The CDR3 DNA follows: TGTGCCAGCAGCAGGACAGGGGATTATGAAAAACTGTTTTTT.

The chain has TRBV19 and TRBJ1-5; D perhaps matches TRBD1 (5 bases). V was cut by 1 base and J by 4 bases, with 14 bases left in between. Germline V gene sequence: CDR1 LNHDA, CDR2 SQIVND (reference sequence). This CDR3 has 16 amino acids. The CDR3 DNA is TGTGCCAGTAGTATAGCGGTTCGACAGCCAAATCAGCCCCAGCATTTT. Translation gives CASSIAVRQPNQPQHF.

V gene TRBV11-2 combines with J gene TRBJ1-4, with 7 bases that match TRBD1. The CDR3 loop spans 17 amino acids. V lost 3 bases, J lost 0 bases, and 7 bases stayed unmatched. Germline V gene sequence: CDR1 SGHAT, CDR2 FQNNGV. The CDR3 loop is CASSLQGVWTTNEKLFF. CDR3 nucleotide sequence: TGTGCCAGCAGCTTGCAGGGGGTATGGACAACTAATGAAAAACTGTTTTTT.

The gene calls are TRBV11-2 and TRBJ1-1, with TRBD1 matching over 9 bases. Germline V gives CDR1 SGHAT, CDR2 FQNNGV. J was trimmed by 6 bases and V by 5 bases; bases with no gene match: 10. The CDR3 totals 15 residues. The CDR3 reads CASSRLGQGGPEAFF. Here the CDR3 DNA reads TGTGCCAGCAGCCGCCTGGGACAGGGAGGGCCTGAAGCTTTCTTT.

This clone was picked up a small number of times. This chain links TRBV5-6 with TRBJ1-2; weak D call: TRBD1 (6 bases). This CDR3 comprises 13 residues. Trimming stripped 4 bases from V and 3 bases from J, with 10 bases between. Germline lookup yields CDR1 SGHDT and CDR2 YYEEEE. The CDR3 bases are TGTGCCAGCAGCATACAGGGCTACTATGGCTACACCTTC. Translated, it gives CASSIQGYYGYTF. Together with reference TRBV5-6 and TRBJ1-2, the CDR3 gives the full variable domain: DAGVTQSPTHLIKTRGQQVTLRCSPKSGHDTVSWYQQALGQGPQFIFQYYEEEERQRGNFPDRFSGHQFPNYSSELNVNALLLGDSALYLCASSIQGYYGYTFGSGTRLTVV.

V usage is TRBV30 and J usage is TRBJ1-5; D remains unclear. This CDR3 comprises 13 residues. Germline assignment: CDR1 GTSNPN and CDR2 SVGIG (reference sequence). With 1 base removed from V and 3 bases from J, the gap between germline ends came to 7 bases. In nucleotides, the CDR3 is TGTGCCTGGAGTGAGAGTTCCAATCAGCCCCAGCATTTT. This codes for CAWSESSNQPQHF.

There are a few counts of this clone. V usage is TRBV21-1 and J usage is TRBJ1-4; the DNA was not compared with TRBD1, the D call given in the table. TRBV21-1 is a pseudogene locus. This CDR3 is 16 amino acids long. DNA for the CDR3: TGTGCCAGCAGCAATTCTGGGACAGGGTCTAATGAAAAACTGTTTTTT. It codes for CASSNSGTGSNEKLFF.

This clone is a singleton in its sample. The V call is TRBV20-1, the J call TRBJ2-1, with D possibly TRBD2 on 6 matching bases. V was pared by 3 bases and J by 0 bases, with 9 bases between. Germline values: CDR1 DFQATT, CDR2 SNEGSKA (reference sequence). The length of the CDR3 is 14 residues. CDR3 region: CSASRRVSYNEQFF. CDR3 nucleotides: TGCAGTGCTAGTAGGAGGGTCTCCTACAATGAGCAGTTCTTC.

This clone was seen a single time. The chain employs TRBV6-5 and TRBJ2-1, with D hard to call. This CDR3 contains 12 residues. V was shortened by 0 bases and J by 10 bases, with 7 bases between the two germline ends. Germline V CDR1 and CDR2: MNHEY, SVGAGI. The CDR3 nucleotides are TGTGCCAGCAGTTACTCGAGGTGGGAGCAGTTCTTC. This sequence encodes CASSYSRWEQFF.

This chain uses TRBV2 with TRBJ2-3, with D maybe TRBD2 (5 bases). The CDR3 runs 14 residues. Germline V CDR1 and CDR2: SNHLY, FYNNEI. The CDR3, as DNA: TGTGGTCATGAGGGATCCCCTGGCACAGATACGCAGTATTTT. Translating gives CGHEGSPGTDTQYF.

The V gene is TRBV4-1, the J gene TRBJ1-1; 9 nucleotides align to TRBD1. Per germline, CDR1 MGHRA and CDR2 YSYEKL. CDR3 length: 14 residues. Trimming at V came to 0 bases and at J to 5 bases, leaving 1 base not matched to a gene. CDR3 in amino acids: CASSQEGTGTEAFF. The CDR3, as DNA: TGCGCCAGCAGCCAAGAAGGGACAGGGACTGAAGCTTTCTTT.

The rearrangement joins TRBV7-9 to TRBJ2-7, with a tentative D call TRBD1 (5 bases). V lost 11 bases, J lost 0 bases, and 17 bases lay in between. This CDR3 has 14 amino acids. From germline, CDR1 is SEHNR and CDR2 FQNEAQ (reference sequence). The CDR3 DNA is TGTGCCCTCCCAGGGTTACGAGGCTCCTACGAGCAGTACTTC. Its translation is CALPGLRGSYEQYF. Filled out from reference TRBV7-9 and TRBJ2-7, the complete variable domain reads DTGVSQNPRHKITKRGQNVTFRCDPISEHNRLYWYRQTLGQGPEFLTYFQNEAQLEKSRLLSDRFSAERPKGSFSTLEIQRTEQGDSAMYLCALPGLRGSYEQYFGPGTRLTVT.

The V gene is TRBV6-5, the J gene TRBJ2-2; 10 positions match TRBD1. The CDR3 is made up of 15 amino acids. Losses at the gene ends were 8 bases for V and 5 bases for J; bases not matched to a gene: 8. CDR1 and CDR2 (germline): MNHEY, SVGAGI. The CDR3 bases are TGTGCCAGCCTCCAGGACAGGGGGAGGACCGGGGAGCTGTTTTTT. Translating gives CASLQDRGRTGELFF.